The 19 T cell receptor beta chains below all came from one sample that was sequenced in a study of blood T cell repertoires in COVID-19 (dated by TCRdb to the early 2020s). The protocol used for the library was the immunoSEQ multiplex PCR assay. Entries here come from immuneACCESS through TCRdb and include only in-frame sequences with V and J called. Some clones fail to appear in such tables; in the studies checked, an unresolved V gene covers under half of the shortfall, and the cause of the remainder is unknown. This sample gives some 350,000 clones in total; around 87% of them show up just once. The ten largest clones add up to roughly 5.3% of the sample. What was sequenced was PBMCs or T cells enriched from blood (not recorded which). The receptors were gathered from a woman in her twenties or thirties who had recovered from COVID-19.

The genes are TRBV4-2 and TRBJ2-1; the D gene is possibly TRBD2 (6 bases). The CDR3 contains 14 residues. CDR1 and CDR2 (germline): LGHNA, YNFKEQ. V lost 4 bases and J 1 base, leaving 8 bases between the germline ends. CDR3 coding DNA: TGTGCCAGCAGCCCGGGGGTTTCCTACAATGAGCAGTTCTTC. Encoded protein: CASSPGVSYNEQFF.

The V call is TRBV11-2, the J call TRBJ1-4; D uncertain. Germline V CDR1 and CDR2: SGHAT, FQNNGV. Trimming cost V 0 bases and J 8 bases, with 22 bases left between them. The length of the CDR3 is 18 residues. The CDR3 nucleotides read TGTGCCAGCAGCTTAGACCCGTCGGGGTTCTACCGAGGAGAAAAACTGTTTTTT. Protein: CASSLDPSGFYRGEKLFF.

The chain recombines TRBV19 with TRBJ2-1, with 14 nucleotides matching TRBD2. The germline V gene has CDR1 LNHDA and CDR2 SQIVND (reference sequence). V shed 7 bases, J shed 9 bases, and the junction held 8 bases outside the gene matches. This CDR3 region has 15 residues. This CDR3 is CASTISGLAGGEQFF. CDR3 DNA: TGTGCCAGTACCATATCTGGACTAGCGGGGGGTGAGCAGTTCTTC.

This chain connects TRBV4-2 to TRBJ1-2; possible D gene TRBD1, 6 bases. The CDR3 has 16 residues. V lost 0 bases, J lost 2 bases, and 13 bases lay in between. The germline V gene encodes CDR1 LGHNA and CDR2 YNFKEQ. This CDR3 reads CASSQDPRGANYGYTF. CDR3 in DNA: TGTGCCAGCAGCCAAGACCCGCGGGGGGCAAACTATGGCTACACCTTC.

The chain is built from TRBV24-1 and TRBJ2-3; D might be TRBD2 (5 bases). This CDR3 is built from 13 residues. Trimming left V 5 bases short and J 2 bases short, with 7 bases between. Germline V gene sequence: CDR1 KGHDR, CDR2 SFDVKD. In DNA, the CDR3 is TGTGCCACCAGTGGAGGGTCCACAGATACGCAGTATTTT. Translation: CATSGGSTDTQYF.

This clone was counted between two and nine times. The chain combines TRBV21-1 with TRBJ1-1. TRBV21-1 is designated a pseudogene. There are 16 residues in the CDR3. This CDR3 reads CASSKGGGGFGTEAFF. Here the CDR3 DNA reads TGTGCCAGCAGCAAAGGAGGTGGGGGGTTCGGCACTGAAGCTTTCTTT.

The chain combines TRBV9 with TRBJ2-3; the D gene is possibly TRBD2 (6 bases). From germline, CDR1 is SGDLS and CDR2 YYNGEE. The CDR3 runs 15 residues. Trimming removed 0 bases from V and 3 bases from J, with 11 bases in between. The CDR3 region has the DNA TGTGCCAGCAGCGTAGCGCCGGGGGTGACAGATACGCAGTATTTT. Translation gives CASSVAPGVTDTQYF.

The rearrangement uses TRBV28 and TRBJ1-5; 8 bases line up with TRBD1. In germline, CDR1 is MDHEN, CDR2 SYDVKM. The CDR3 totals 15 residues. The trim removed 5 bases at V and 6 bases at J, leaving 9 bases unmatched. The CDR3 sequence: CASSPGGRGLQPQHF. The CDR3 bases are TGTGCCAGCAGTCCGGGGGGCAGGGGGCTTCAGCCCCAGCATTTT.

DNA of the CDR3: TGTGCCAGCTCACCACTCCAGAAAGAGACCCAGTACTTC. As protein: CASSPLQKETQYF. The gene calls are TRBV18 and TRBJ2-5; no definite D call. This CDR3 is built from 13 residues. Trimming took off 1 base at V and 3 bases at J, with 6 bases between the two ends. Germline assignment: CDR1 KGHSH and CDR2 LQKENI. Combining the CDR3 with reference TRBV18 and TRBJ2-5 gives the whole variable domain NAGVMQNPRHLVRRRGQEARLRCSPMKGHSHVYWYRQLPEEGLKFMVYLQKENIIDESGMPKERFSAEFPKEGPSILRIQQVVRGDSAAYFCASSPLQKETQYFGPGTRLLVL.

CDR3 nucleotide sequence: TGTGCCAGCCAGCCGACACAGGGGACCAAAGATGAGCAGTTCTTC. Translated: CASQPTQGTKDEQFF. This chain uses TRBV6-5 with TRBJ2-1; 7 bases match TRBD1. This CDR3 region has 15 residues. The J segment lost 8 bases and the V segment lost 8 bases, leaving 15 bases of the junction unmatched. CDR1 and CDR2 (germline): MNHEY, SVGAGI.

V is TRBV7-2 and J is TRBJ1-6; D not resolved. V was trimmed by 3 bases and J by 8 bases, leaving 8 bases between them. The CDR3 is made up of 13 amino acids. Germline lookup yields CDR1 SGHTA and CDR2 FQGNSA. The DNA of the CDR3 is TGTGCCAGCAGCTTTTCGGTGGATTCACCCCTCCACTTT. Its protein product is CASSFSVDSPLHF.

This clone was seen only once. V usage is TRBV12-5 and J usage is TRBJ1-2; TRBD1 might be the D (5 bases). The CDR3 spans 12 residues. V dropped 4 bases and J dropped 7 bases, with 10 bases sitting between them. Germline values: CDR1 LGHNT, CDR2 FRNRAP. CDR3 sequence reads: CASGSDRGGYTF. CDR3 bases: TGTGCTAGTGGTTCGGATAGGGGTGGCTACACCTTC.

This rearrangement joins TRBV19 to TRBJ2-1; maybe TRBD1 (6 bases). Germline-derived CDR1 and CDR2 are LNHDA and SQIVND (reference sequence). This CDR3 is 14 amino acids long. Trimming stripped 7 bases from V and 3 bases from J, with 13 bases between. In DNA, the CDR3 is TGTGCCAGTAAAAGGGACACCGACTACAATGAGCAGTTCTTC. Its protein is CASKRDTDYNEQFF.

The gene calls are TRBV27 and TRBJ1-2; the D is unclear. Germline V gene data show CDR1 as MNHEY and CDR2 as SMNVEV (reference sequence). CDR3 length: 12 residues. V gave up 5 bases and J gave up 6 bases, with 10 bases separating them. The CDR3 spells CASSPLSNGYTF. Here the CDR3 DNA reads TGTGCCAGCAGTCCCCTGTCTAATGGCTACACCTTC.

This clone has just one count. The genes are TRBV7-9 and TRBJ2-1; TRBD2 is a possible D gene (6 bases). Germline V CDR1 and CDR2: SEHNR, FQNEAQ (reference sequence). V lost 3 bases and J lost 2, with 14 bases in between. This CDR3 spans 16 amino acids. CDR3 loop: CASSFPSLATYNEQFF. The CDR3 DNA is TGTGCCAGCAGCTTCCCCTCCCTAGCGACCTACAATGAGCAGTTCTTC. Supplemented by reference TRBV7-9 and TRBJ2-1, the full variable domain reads DTGVSQNPRHKITKRGQNVTFRCDPISEHNRLYWYRQTLGQGPEFLTYFQNEAQLEKSRLLSDRFSAERPKGSFSTLEIQRTEQGDSAMYLCASSFPSLATYNEQFFGPGTRLTVL.

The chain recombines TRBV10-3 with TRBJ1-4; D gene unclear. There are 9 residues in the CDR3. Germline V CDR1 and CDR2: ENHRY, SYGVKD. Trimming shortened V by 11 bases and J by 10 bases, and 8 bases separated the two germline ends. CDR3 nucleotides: TGTGCCCCCCGCGGAAAACTGTTTTTT. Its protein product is CAPRGKLFF.

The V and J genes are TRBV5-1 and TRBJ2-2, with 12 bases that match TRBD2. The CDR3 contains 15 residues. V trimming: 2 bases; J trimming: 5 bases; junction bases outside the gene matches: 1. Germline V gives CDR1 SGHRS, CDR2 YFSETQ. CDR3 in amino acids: CASSLLAGGTGELFF. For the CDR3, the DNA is TGCGCCAGCAGCTTACTAGCGGGGGGAACCGGGGAGCTGTTTTTT.

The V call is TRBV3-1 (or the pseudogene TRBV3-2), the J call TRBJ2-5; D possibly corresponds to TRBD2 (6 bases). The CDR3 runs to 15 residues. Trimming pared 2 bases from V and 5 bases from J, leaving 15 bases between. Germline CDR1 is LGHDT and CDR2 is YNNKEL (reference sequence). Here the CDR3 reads CASSQSRLEWETQYF. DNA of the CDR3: TGTGCCAGCAGCCAATCCCGACTAGAATGGGAGACCCAGTACTTC.

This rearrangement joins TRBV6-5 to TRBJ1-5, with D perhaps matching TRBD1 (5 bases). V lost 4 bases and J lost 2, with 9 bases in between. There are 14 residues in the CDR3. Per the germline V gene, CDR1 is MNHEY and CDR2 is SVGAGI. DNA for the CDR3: TGTGCCAGCAGTTCAGGGCAGGGCAATCAGCCCCAGCATTTT. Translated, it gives CASSSGQGNQPQHF.